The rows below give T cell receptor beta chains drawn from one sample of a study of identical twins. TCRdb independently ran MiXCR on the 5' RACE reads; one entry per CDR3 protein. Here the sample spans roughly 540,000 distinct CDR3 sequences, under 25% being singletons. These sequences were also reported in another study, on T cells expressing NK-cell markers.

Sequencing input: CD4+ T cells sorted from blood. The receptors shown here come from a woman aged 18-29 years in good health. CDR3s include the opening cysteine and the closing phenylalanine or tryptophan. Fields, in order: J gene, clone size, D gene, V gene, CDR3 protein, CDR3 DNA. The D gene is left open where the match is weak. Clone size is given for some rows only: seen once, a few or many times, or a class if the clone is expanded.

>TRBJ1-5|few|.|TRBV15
CATSRDYGQPQHF
TGTGCCACCAGCAGGGATTACGGTCAGCCCCAGCATTTT
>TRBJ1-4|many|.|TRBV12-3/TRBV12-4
CASSLQQGFGEKLFF
TGTGCCAGCAGTCTACAACAGGGTTTCGGCGAAAAACTGTTTTTT
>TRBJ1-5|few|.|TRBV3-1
CASSQDDIQPQHF
TGTGCCAGCAGCCAAGATGATATTCAGCCCCAGCATTTT
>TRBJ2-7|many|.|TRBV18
CASSPPVGSYEQYF
TGTGCCAGCTCACCACCGGTAGGATCCTACGAGCAGTACTTC
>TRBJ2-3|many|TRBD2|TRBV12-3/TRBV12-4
CASTPAGVGNTQYF
TGTGCCAGCACCCCAGCGGGAGTGGGGAATACGCAGTATTTT
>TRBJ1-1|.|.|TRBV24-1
CATSDTSGGNTEAFF
TGTGCCACCAGTGATACTTCGGGGGGGAACACTGAAGCTTTCTTT
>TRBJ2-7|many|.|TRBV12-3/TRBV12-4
CASSLGAGYNF
TGTGCCAGCAGCCTTGGGGCGGGATATAACTTC
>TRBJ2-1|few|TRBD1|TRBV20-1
CSARGGGGERAHRNEQFF
TGCAGTGCTAGAGGAGGGGGCGGAGAGAGGGCCCATCGGAATGAGCAGTTCTTC
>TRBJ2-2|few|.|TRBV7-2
CASSLATGGTGELFF
TGTGCCAGCAGCTTAGCGACAGGTGGGACCGGGGAGCTGTTTTTT
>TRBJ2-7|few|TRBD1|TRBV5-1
CASSITGTGARQYF
TGCGCCAGCAGCATAACCGGGACAGGGGCACGGCAGTACTTC
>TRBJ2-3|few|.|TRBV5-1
CASSPGPLPDTQYF
TGCGCCAGCAGCCCCGGACCCCTCCCAGATACGCAGTATTTT
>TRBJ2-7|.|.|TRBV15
CATSRALADYEQYF
TGTGCCACCAGCAGAGCCTTGGCGGACTACGAGCAGTACTTC
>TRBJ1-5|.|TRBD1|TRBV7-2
CASSSTGGNGQPQHF
TGTGCCAGCAGCTCGACAGGGGGCAACGGTCAGCCCCAGCATTTT
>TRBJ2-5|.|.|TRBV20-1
CSAWTEETQYF
TGCAGTGCTTGGACCGAAGAGACCCAGTACTTC
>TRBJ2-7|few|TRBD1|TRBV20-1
CSARVEGTGEQYF
TGCAGTGCTAGAGTTGAAGGGACAGGCGAGCAGTACTTC
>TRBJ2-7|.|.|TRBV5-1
CASQVSRSYEQYF
TGCGCCAGCCAAGTCTCGAGGTCCTACGAGCAGTACTTC
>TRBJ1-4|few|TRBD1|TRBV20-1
CSAMTDRGAATNEKLFF
TGCAGTGCTATGACGGACAGGGGAGCTGCAACTAATGAAAAACTGTTTTTT
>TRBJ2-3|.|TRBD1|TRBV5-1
CASSIGQATDTQYF
TGCGCCAGCAGCATAGGACAGGCGACAGATACGCAGTATTTT
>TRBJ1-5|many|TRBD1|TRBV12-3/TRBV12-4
CASSPPGGSQPQHF
TGTGCCAGCAGTCCCCCAGGGGGGAGTCAGCCCCAGCATTTT
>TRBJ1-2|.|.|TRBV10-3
CAIRMGATYGYTF
TGTGCCATCAGGATGGGGGCTACCTATGGCTACACCTTC
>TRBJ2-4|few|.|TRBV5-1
CASSLGPVAADIQYF
TGCGCCAGCAGCTTGGGTCCAGTCGCGGCCGACATTCAGTACTTC
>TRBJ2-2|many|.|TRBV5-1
CASSLGTYSTGELFF
TGCGCCAGCAGCTTGGGTACCTATTCCACCGGGGAGCTGTTTTTT
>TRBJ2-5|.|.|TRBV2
CASSEGTSFAETQYF
TGTGCCAGCAGTGAAGGGACCTCCTTCGCGGAGACCCAGTACTTC
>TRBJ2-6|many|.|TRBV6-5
CASSYGGSGANVLTF
TGTGCCAGCAGTTACGGGGGCTCTGGGGCCAACGTCCTGACTTTC
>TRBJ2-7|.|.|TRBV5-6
CASSLGRSISEQYF
TGTGCCAGCAGCTTGGGCAGGTCGATATCCGAGCAGTACTTC
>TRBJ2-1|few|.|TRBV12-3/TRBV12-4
CASNRPPGEQFF
TGTGCCAGCAACAGGCCCCCGGGTGAGCAGTTCTTC
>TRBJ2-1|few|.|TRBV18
CASSEGFGAGDNEQFF
TGTGCCAGCTCAGAGGGCTTTGGTGCGGGCGACAATGAGCAGTTCTTC
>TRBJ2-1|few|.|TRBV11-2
CASSLSDYLGNEQFF
TGTGCCAGCAGCTTATCTGACTATTTGGGCAATGAGCAGTTCTTC
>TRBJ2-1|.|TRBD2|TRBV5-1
CASSLARWGGRNEQFF
TGCGCCAGCAGCTTGGCCAGATGGGGGGGGAGGAATGAGCAGTTCTTC
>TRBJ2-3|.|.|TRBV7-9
CASSWGGGGTDTQYF
TGTGCCAGCAGCTGGGGCGGCGGAGGCACAGATACGCAGTATTTT
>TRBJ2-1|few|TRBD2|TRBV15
CATGLAGVNEQFF
TGTGCCACCGGACTAGCGGGAGTTAATGAGCAGTTCTTC
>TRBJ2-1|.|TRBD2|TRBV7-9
CASSGLKRDRSYNEQFF
TGTGCCAGCAGCGGACTAAAGCGGGATAGGTCCTACAATGAGCAGTTCTTC
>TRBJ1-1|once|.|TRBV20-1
CSAKGLRGNTEAFF
TGCAGCGCAAAGGGGCTGAGAGGGAACACTGAAGCTTTCTTT
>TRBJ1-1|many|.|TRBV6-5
CASSSPGLRSPEAFF
TGTGCCAGCAGTTCCCCGGGGCTTAGATCCCCTGAAGCTTTCTTT
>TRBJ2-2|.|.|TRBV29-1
CSVGSRYTGELFF
TGCAGCGTTGGGAGCAGATACACCGGGGAGCTGTTTTTT
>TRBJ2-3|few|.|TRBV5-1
CASRETDTQYF
TGCGCCAGCAGAGAGACAGATACGCAGTATTTT
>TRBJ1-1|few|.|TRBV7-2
CASSLDPAGNTEAFF
TGTGCCAGCAGCTTAGATCCCGCCGGGAACACTGAAGCTTTCTTT
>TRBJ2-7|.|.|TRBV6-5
CASSYRKSGYEQYF
TGTGCCAGCAGTTACCGTAAATCGGGCTACGAGCAGTACTTC
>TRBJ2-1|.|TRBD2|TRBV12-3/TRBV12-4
CASSPGLANEQFF
TGTGCCAGCAGTCCGGGACTAGCAAATGAGCAGTTCTTC
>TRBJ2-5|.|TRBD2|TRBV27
CASSISGRTETQYF
TGTGCCAGCAGCATTAGCGGGAGAACAGAGACCCAGTACTTC
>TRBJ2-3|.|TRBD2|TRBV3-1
CASSQDLWASGSADTQYF
TGTGCCAGCAGCCAAGATCTTTGGGCGAGCGGGAGCGCAGATACGCAGTATTTT
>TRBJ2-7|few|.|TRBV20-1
CSARDGGGPYEQYF
TGCAGTGCTAGAGATGGCGGGGGCCCCTACGAGCAGTACTTC
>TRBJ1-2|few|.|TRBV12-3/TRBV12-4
CASSLSGGGPNYGYTF
TGTGCCAGCAGTTTAAGTGGTGGGGGACCGAACTATGGCTACACCTTC
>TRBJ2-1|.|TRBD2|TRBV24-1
CATSETSGRYNEQFF
TGTGCCACCAGTGAGACTAGCGGGAGATACAATGAGCAGTTCTTC
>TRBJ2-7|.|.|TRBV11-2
CASSSLRGTYEQYF
TGTGCCAGCAGCTCTCTTCGGGGGACCTACGAGCAGTACTTC